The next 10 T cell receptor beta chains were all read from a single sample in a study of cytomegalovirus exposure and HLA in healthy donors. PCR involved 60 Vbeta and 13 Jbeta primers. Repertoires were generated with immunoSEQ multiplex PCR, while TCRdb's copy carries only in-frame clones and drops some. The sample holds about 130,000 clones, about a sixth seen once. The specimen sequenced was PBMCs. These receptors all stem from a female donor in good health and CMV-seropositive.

CDR3: CATSYGTGFGYTF. The CDR3 nucleotides are TGTGCCACCAGTTACGGGACAGGGTTTGGCTACACCTTC. This chain links TRBV15 with TRBJ1-2; TRBD1 aligns across 9 bases. This CDR3 is 13 amino acids long. CDR1 is LNHNV and CDR2 is YYDKDF in the germline V gene (reference sequence). J gave up 7 bases and V 6 bases, and 6 bases lay outside the gene matches. Drawing the rest from reference TRBV15 and TRBJ1-2, the complete variable domain is DAMVIQNPRYQVTQFGKPVTLSCSQTLNHNVMYWYQQKSSQAPKLLFHYYDKDFNNEADTPDNFQSRRPNTSFCFLDIRSPGLGDTAMYLCATSYGTGFGYTFGSGTRLTVV.

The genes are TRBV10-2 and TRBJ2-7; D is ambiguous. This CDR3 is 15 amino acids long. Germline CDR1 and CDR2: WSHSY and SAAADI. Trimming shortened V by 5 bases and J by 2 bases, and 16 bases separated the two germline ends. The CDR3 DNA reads TGCGCCAGCAGTTTTCATTCGGTCGGAGCCTACGAGCAGTACTTC. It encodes CASSFHSVGAYEQYF.

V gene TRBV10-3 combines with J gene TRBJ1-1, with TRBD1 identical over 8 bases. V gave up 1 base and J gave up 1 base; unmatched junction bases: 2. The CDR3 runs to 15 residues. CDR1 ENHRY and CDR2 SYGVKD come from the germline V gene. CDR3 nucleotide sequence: TGTGCCATCAGTGAGTGGGGGACAGGGAACACTGAAGCTTTCTTT. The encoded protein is CAISEWGTGNTEAFF.

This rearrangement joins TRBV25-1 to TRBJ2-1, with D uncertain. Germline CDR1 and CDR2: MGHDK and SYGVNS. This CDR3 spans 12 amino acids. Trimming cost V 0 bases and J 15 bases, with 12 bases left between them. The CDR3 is CASSEYARAWFF. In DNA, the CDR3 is TGTGCCAGCAGTGAATACGCGAGAGCCTGGTTCTTC.

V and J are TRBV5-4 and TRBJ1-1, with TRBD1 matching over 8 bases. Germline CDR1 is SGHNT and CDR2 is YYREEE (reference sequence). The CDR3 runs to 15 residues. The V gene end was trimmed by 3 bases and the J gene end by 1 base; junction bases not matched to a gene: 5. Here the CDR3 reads CASSSNDRGNTEAFF. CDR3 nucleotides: TGTGCCAGCAGCTCCAATGACAGGGGGAACACTGAAGCTTTCTTT.

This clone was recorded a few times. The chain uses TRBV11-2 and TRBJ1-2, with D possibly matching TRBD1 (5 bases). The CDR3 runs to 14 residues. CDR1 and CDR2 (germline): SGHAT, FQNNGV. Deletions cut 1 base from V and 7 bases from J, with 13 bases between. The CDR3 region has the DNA TGTGCCAGCAGCTTAGCTCCGCCAGGGTTTGGCTACACCTTC. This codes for CASSLAPPGFGYTF. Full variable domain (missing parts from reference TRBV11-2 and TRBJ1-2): EAGVAQSPRYKIIEKRQSVAFWCNPISGHATLYWYQQILGQGPKLLIQFQNNGVVDDSQLPKDRFSAERLKGVDSTLKIQPAKLEDSAVYLCASSLAPPGFGYTFGSGTRLTVV.

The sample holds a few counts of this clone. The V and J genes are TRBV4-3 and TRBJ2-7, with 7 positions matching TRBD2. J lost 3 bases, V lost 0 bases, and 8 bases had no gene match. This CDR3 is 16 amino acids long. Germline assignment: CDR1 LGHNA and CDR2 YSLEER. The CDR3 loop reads CASSQDRGERSYEQYF. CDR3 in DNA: TGCGCCAGCAGCCAAGATCGGGGGGAACGTAGCTACGAGCAGTACTTC.

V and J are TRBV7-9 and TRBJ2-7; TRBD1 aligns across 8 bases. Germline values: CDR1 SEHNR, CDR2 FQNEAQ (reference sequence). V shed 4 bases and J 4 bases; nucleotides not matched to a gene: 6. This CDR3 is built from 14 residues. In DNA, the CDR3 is TGTGCCAGCAGCTCCCTGGACAGGGTGTACGAGCAGTACTTC. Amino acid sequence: CASSSLDRVYEQYF. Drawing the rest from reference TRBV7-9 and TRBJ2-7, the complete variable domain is DTGVSQNPRHKITKRGQNVTFRCDPISEHNRLYWYRQTLGQGPEFLTYFQNEAQLEKSRLLSDRFSAERPKGSFSTLEIQRTEQGDSAMYLCASSSLDRVYEQYFGPGTRLTVT.

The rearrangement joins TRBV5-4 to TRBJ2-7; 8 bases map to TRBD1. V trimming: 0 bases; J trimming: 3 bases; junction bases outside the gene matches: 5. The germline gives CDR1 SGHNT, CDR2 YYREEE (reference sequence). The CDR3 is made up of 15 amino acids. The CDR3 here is CASSLAPGGVYEQYF. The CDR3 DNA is TGTGCCAGCAGCTTGGCACCAGGGGGCGTCTACGAGCAGTACTTC. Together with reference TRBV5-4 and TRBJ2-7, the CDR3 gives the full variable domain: ETGVTQSPTHLIKTRGQQVTLRCSSQSGHNTVSWYQQALGQGPQFIFQYYREEENGRGNFPPRFSGLQFPNYSSELNVNALELDDSALYLCASSLAPGGVYEQYFGPGTRLTVT.

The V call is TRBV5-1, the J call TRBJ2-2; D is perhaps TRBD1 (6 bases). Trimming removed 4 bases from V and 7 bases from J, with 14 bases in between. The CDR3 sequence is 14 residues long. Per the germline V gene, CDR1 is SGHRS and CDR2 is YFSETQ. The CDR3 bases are TGCGCCAGCAGCACCAGGGGAGAGGTCGGGGAGCTGTTTTTT. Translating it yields CASSTRGEVGELFF.